This passage covers 3 T cell receptor beta chains from one sample sequenced in a study of tumor-infiltrating lymphocytes in primary liver carcinoma. From 400 to 550 ng total RNA, TCR beta cDNA was generated with a primer in the constant region. Amplification in three nested multiplex PCR rounds with slightly modified ARM-PCR gave rise to TCR beta libraries. Rounds one and two of PCR, each of around 11 cycles, were primed with TRBV1-TRBV30 forward primers and a C-beta reverse primer. Each CDR3 protein is one row after TCRdb ran MiXCR on the multiplex PCR reads. Of about 300,000 distinct CDR3 sequences in the sample, 60% to 80% are singletons; the top ten hold about 8.4%. Germline DNA was extracted too, while blood RNA derived from unsorted whole blood. Sequenced sample: peripheral blood. The receptor source for this set is a man aged 35 to 55 with primary liver carcinoma and hepatitis B virus infection.

Of note for this clonotype: A read error may account for a junction end that differs from germline. The chain uses TRBV5-1 and TRBJ2-5, with D hard to call. This CDR3 contains 16 residues. From germline, CDR1 is SGHRS and CDR2 YFSETQ. CDR3 in amino acids: CARSFGIHGGTETQYF. The CDR3 DNA sequence: TGCGCCAGGAGCTTCGGCATTCATGGTGGAACAGAGACCCAGTACTTC.

The rearrangement links TRBV4-2 to TRBJ1-1; possible D gene TRBD1, 6 bases. The CDR3 runs to 14 residues. Germline CDR1 is LGHNA and CDR2 is YNFKEQ. The CDR3 region is CESSLRIGGREAFF. In DNA form, the CDR3 reads TGTGAAAGCAGCCTAAGGATAGGGGGGCGTGAAGCTTTCTTT.

This clonotype appeared once. One end of the junction fails to match germline, which may point to a read error. V is TRBV29-1 and J is TRBJ2-2; the D gene is possibly TRBD2 (5 bases). The germline V gene encodes CDR1 SQVTM and CDR2 ANQGSEA. The length of the CDR3 is 11 residues. CDR3 DNA sequence: TGTAGCGTTGGACTCATCGGGGAGCTGTTTTTT. Translation: CSVGLIGELFF.